The rows below give T cell receptor beta chains drawn from one sample of a study of cytomegalovirus exposure and HLA in healthy donors. Method: immunoSEQ multiplex PCR; TCRdb's copy keeps in-frame clones and lacks some. The sample table sets out fewer than 85,000 clones. Sequencing used PBMCs. Receptors originate from a young man in good health and CMV-seronegative. Both conserved end residues are part of each CDR3. A D gene is named only where the DNA matches it firmly.

.	TRBV13	TRBJ2-7	CASSFREEGYEQYF
TRBD1	TRBV19	TRBJ1-2	CASSIANDRGDYGYTF
TRBD2	TRBV29-1	TRBJ2-1	CSVAWTSDGNEQFF
.	TRBV11-2	TRBJ1-2	CASSLERGNLIYGYTF
.	TRBV7-7	TRBJ2-3	CASSPRVQGPPDTQYF
.	TRBV27	TRBJ2-5	CASRAGRIQETQYF
TRBD2	TRBV30	TRBJ2-7	CAWSVTSGYEQYF
TRBD2	TRBV2	TRBJ2-3	CASTVAGFTDTQYF
.	TRBV5-1	TRBJ1-2	CASSLVPGNTNYGYTF
.	TRBV19	TRBJ1-2	CASSIGYGYTF
TRBD2	TRBV5-1	TRBJ2-3	CASSGPGTSGTDTQYF
.	TRBV19	TRBJ1-6	CASSISLLSLGPLHF
.	TRBV6-6	TRBJ2-5	CASSYGQGAQYF
.	TRBV23-1	TRBJ1-1	CASSRLGGAEAFF
.	TRBV18	TRBJ1-1	CASSRQTEAFF
.	TRBV10-1	TRBJ1-1	CASSDSNGVGAFF
.	TRBV4-3	TRBJ1-1	CASSQEGGLGNFQAFF
.	TRBV5-1	TRBJ1-3	CASSLAGRGFGNTIYF
TRBD2	TRBV29-1	TRBJ2-1	CSVPGLALREQFF
TRBD2	TRBV5-4	TRBJ2-7	CASSPGLAGGEVSEQYF
.	TRBV9	TRBJ2-5	CASSTKMGPEGETQYF
.	TRBV7-9	TRBJ2-5	CASSFSSVRGETQYF
TRBD2	TRBV11-2	TRBJ2-1	CASLAGGSYNEQFF
TRBD1	TRBV27	TRBJ2-5	CASSPDRGRETQYF
TRBD1	TRBV11-3	TRBJ2-7	CASSLRDRSYEQYF
TRBD1	TRBV23-1	TRBJ2-5	CASSQSFPLKRPTGGRETQYF
.	TRBV5-1	TRBJ2-7	CASSLAVQTGTEQYF
.	TRBV19	TRBJ2-3	CASSRNTELTDTQYF
.	TRBV5-6	TRBJ1-1	CASSEDRIKAFF
.	TRBV5-4	TRBJ2-3	CASSPQGYTDTQYF
.	TRBV29-1	TRBJ2-2	CSAFNTGELFF
.	TRBV4-2	TRBJ2-7	CASSQVVGSAYEQYF
.	TRBV11-2	TRBJ2-1	CASSLGTQQFF
TRBD1	TRBV27	TRBJ2-7	CASSLPEGQGGAYEQYF
TRBD1	TRBV25-1	TRBJ2-7	CASSETGDPGEQYF
TRBD1	TRBV4-2	TRBJ1-3	CASSQDLTGSFSGNTIYF
TRBD1	TRBV4-3	TRBJ1-2	CASSQEPGGLYGYTF
.	TRBV6-6	TRBJ1-2	CASSLDSLYGYTF
.	TRBV7-8	TRBJ2-5	CASSLEGVHGQETQYF
TRBD1	TRBV5-6	TRBJ1-5	CASSVGAGGGNQPQHF
.	TRBV5-1	TRBJ1-2	CASSLGESGYTF
.	TRBV5-1	TRBJ1-2	CASSLAGGGDYGYTF
.	TRBV14	TRBJ2-7	CASSQYYEQYF
TRBD1	TRBV7-3	TRBJ2-5	CASSRDRGRLETQYF
.	TRBV29-1	TRBJ2-7	CSAVPGERYEQYF
TRBD1	TRBV7-9	TRBJ1-1	CASSLGDREVTEAFF
TRBD1	TRBV6-4	TRBJ2-3	CASSTGGGGSADTQYF
.	TRBV4-2	TRBJ1-5	CASSLSGEGNQPQHF
.	TRBV7-2	TRBJ2-7	CASSIRLAGDEQYF